This paragraph covers one T cell receptor (beta chain) sequence. Its antigen remains unidentified. The sample belongs to a study of cytomegalovirus exposure and HLA in healthy donors. Study-wide results and caveats: Across donors, sequencing depth was assumed by presence/absence analyses to be roughly uniform. There was a cluster of highly shared sequence variants that was likely a sequencing artifact. TCR beta chains numbering under 200 were designated cytomegalovirus-associated.

PCR primers comprised 60 Vbeta and 13 Jbeta primers. The protocol was immunoSEQ multiplex PCR, while the TCRdb copy is restricted to in-frame clones and leaves out a portion. The sample yields about 120,000 clones, 73% seen once. After removal of 10 bases from V and 0 bases from J, the junction contained 7 bases not matched to a gene. There are 14 residues in the CDR3. Germline CDR1 reads SNHLY; CDR2 reads FYNNEI. The source material was PBMCs. The TCR was taken from a middle-aged woman in good health and CMV-seronegative. The V and J genes are TRBV2 and TRBJ2-3, with 7 bases aligning to TRBD1. CDR3 sequence reads: CAIKGAASTDTQYF. The CDR3 DNA follows: TGTGCCATCAAGGGGGCGGCTAGCACAGATACGCAGTATTTT.